This T cell receptor (beta chain) was sequenced for a study of shared T cell receptors in the human thymus. Assay: immunoSEQ multiplex PCR; the TCRdb copy retains only in-frame clones and omits some. The sample lists hundreds of thousands of clones, 87% occurring once. Germline CDR1 reads SGHVS; CDR2 reads FNYEAQ. Trimming removed 2 bases at V and 0 bases at J, with 16 bases between. The CDR3 extends over 18 amino acids. The same specimen was also included in a second study, on human thymus T cells. That paper states: Corrective surgery for congenital heart defects was being performed on the healthy Finnish infants who served as donors. From resections taken during corrective heart surgery, the thymus tissue was obtained. Repertoires sampled from thymus and blood appeared biased in V and J gene usage. Unrelated people showed highly overlapping thymic repertoires, related research reported.

Material: thymocytes. The sequence was collected from a boy under two years old with a congenital heart defect. The chain combines TRBV7-6 with TRBJ2-2; D remains unclear. The CDR3 spells CASSLMWASTTNTGELFF. For the CDR3, the DNA is TGTGCCAGCAGCTTAATGTGGGCCAGCACCACGAACACCGGGGAGCTGTTTTTT. Variable domain in full (rest from reference TRBV7-6 and TRBJ2-2): GAGVSQSPRYKVTKRGQDVALRCDPISGHVSLYWYRQALGQGPEFLTYFNYEAQQDKSGLPNDRFSAERPEGSISTLTIQRTEQRDSAMYRCASSLMWASTTNTGELFFGEGSRLTVL.